The next 21 T cell receptor beta chains were all read from a single sample in a study of T cell responses to AZD1222 COVID-19 vaccine. Assay: immunoSEQ multiplex PCR; the TCRdb copy retains only in-frame clones and omits some. The data contain 85,000 to 120,000 clones, about 90% of them singletons. The specimen was peripheral blood, collected 28 days after the second AZD1222 dose. The receptors stem from an adult who received the AZD1222 COVID-19 vaccine.

The chain is built from TRBV19 and TRBJ2-1, with 9 bases that match TRBD1. With V trimmed by 6 bases and J by 6 bases, 6 bases remained unmatched. CDR1 and CDR2 from the germline V gene are LNHDA and SQIVND (reference sequence). CDR3 length equals 14 residues. The chain's CDR3 is CASRPGTGTNEQFF. CDR3 nucleotide sequence: TGTGCCAGTAGACCCGGGACAGGGACCAATGAGCAGTTCTTC.

The V and J genes are TRBV6-5 and TRBJ2-7; no reliable D call. Germline CDR1 MNHEY, CDR2 SVGAGI. This CDR3 spans 11 amino acids. V shed 5 bases and J shed 7 bases, with 9 bases lying between them. The DNA for the CDR3 is TGTGCCAGCAGTCGGGCTGGGGAGCAGTACTTC. Translated: CASSRAGEQYF.

The chain uses TRBV6-5 and TRBJ2-3; TRBD1 matches at 7 bases. V lost 0 bases, J lost 0 bases, and 3 bases stayed unmatched. CDR1 and CDR2 from the germline V gene are MNHEY and SVGAGI. The CDR3 is 16 residues long. CDR3 amino acids: CASSYSGTESTDTQYF. CDR3 sequence (DNA): TGTGCCAGCAGTTACTCCGGGACAGAGAGCACAGATACGCAGTATTTT.

V usage is TRBV2 and J usage is TRBJ2-2; D remains unclear. Germline CDR1 is SNHLY and CDR2 is FYNNEI. This CDR3 is 13 amino acids long. Between the trimmed V and J ends, which lost 4 bases and 2 bases, there was a span of 5 bases. The CDR3 sequence: CASSVENTGELFF. The CDR3 DNA sequence: TGTGCCAGCAGTGTAGAAAACACCGGGGAGCTGTTTTTT.

The chain has TRBV3-1 (or the pseudogene TRBV3-2) and TRBJ2-7; maybe TRBD1 (6 bases). CDR1 and CDR2 from the germline V gene are LGHDT and YNNKEL (reference sequence). CDR3 length: 15 residues. V was cut by 0 bases and J by 5 bases, with 14 bases left in between. The CDR3 loop is CASSQDTTGTHEQYF. The CDR3 region has the DNA TGTGCCAGCAGCCAAGACACCACAGGGACGCACGAGCAGTACTTC.

This sequence joins TRBV19 and TRBJ2-1; no reliable D call. CDR1 is LNHDA, CDR2 SQIVND, per germline (reference sequence). V gave up 10 bases and J gave up 0 bases, with 10 bases separating them. The CDR3 covers 13 residues. CDR3 sequence: CATSISSYNEQFF. The CDR3, as DNA: TGTGCCACCTCTATAAGCTCCTACAATGAGCAGTTCTTC.

The gene calls are TRBV3-1 (or the pseudogene TRBV3-2) and TRBJ2-1; 7 nucleotides agree with TRBD2. Trimming removed 3 bases from V and 0 bases from J; junction bases left unmatched: 8. The CDR3 spans 17 residues. Germline loops: CDR1 LGHDT, CDR2 YNNKEL (reference sequence). The CDR3, as DNA: TGTGCCAGCAGCCAGGGACTATCGAGGAGCTCCTACAATGAGCAGTTCTTC. It yields the protein CASSQGLSRSSYNEQFF.

The J gene is TRBJ1-2, the V gene TRBV9, with 8 nucleotides matching TRBD1. Germline V lookup: CDR1 SGDLS, CDR2 YYNGEE. The CDR3 sequence is 15 residues long. Unmatched junction bases numbered 8, after V lost 4 bases and J lost 3 bases. For the CDR3, the DNA is TGTGCCAGCAGCCCTCGGACAGGGCACTACTATGGCTACACCTTC. Translating it yields CASSPRTGHYYGYTF.

The sample holds one count of this clone. V gene TRBV6-2 or TRBV6-3 combines with J gene TRBJ1-2; TRBD1 matches at 7 bases. This CDR3 has 13 amino acids. Trimming removed 0 bases from V and 6 bases from J; junction bases left unmatched: 1. Per the germline V gene, CDR1 is MNHEY and CDR2 is SVGEGT. In nucleotides, the CDR3 is TGTGCCAGCAGTTACTCGACAGGGAATGGCTACACCTTC. It encodes CASSYSTGNGYTF.

V and J are TRBV4-3 and TRBJ1-4, with a weak D call TRBD1 (5 bases). CDR3 length: 17 residues. CDR1 LGHNA and CDR2 YSLEER come from the germline V gene. V lost 0 bases and J 7 bases, leaving 18 bases between the germline ends. The CDR3 reads CASSQDGPGRGGEKLFF. The CDR3 coding sequence is TGCGCCAGCAGCCAAGATGGGCCGGGGAGGGGAGGTGAAAAACTGTTTTTT.

The rearrangement uses TRBV5-1 and TRBJ1-4, with 7 bases fitting TRBD1. After removal of 4 bases from V and 9 bases from J, the junction contained 9 bases not matched to a gene. This CDR3 spans 14 amino acids. CDR1 is SGHRS and CDR2 is YFSETQ in the germline V gene. The CDR3 nucleotides are TGCGCCAGCAGCACGGGACAGTACCATAAAAAACTGTTTTTT. This sequence encodes CASSTGQYHKKLFF.

This chain joins TRBV5-6 and TRBJ2-7, with D unclear. Germline V gene sequence: CDR1 SGHDT, CDR2 YYEEEE. V lost 1 base, J lost 2 bases, and 7 bases lay in between. The CDR3 runs to 13 residues. CDR3 protein: CASSLTKTYEQYF. CDR3 nucleotide sequence: TGTGCCAGCAGCTTGACTAAGACCTACGAGCAGTACTTC.

The chain carries TRBV5-5 and TRBJ1-2; D might be TRBD1 (6 bases). V was trimmed by 3 bases and J by 8 bases, leaving 23 bases between them. Per germline, CDR1 SGHKS and CDR2 YYEKEE (reference sequence). This CDR3 is built from 16 residues. DNA of the CDR3: TGTGCCAGCAGCTCGCAACAAAGGACAGAACTGGGCGGCTACACCTTC. Translating gives CASSSQQRTELGGYTF.

The chain joins TRBV12-5 to TRBJ2-3; D possibly uses TRBD1 or TRBD2 (5 bases each). There are 15 residues in the CDR3. V shed 7 bases and J shed 7 bases, with 21 bases lying between them. Germline V CDR1 and CDR2: LGHNT, FRNRAP. This CDR3 reads CASALQRDQLNTQYF. Here the CDR3 DNA reads TGTGCTAGTGCCCTACAACGGGACCAATTGAATACGCAGTATTTT.

This clone was detected once. The chain combines TRBV6-5 with TRBJ2-7; TRBD1 is a possible D gene (6 bases). Germline CDR1 reads MNHEY; CDR2 reads SVGAGI. This CDR3 spans 14 amino acids. Trimming pared 5 bases from V and 3 bases from J, leaving 14 bases between. The CDR3 bases are TGTGCCAGCAGTCCATACAGGGCTGGCTACGAGCAGTACTTC. Translating it yields CASSPYRAGYEQYF.

V gene TRBV19 combines with J gene TRBJ1-4; 10 bases are a match to TRBD1. The junction had 4 bases not matched to a gene; V was cut back by 0 bases and J by 3 bases. The germline CDR1 and CDR2 sequences are LNHDA and SQIVND (reference sequence). The CDR3 is made up of 17 amino acids. The CDR3: CASSIEDRGAANEKLFF. CDR3 bases: TGTGCCAGTAGTATAGAGGACAGGGGGGCTGCTAATGAAAAACTGTTTTTT.

The rearrangement uses TRBV19 and TRBJ1-2, with 7 bases identical to TRBD1. The germline V gene has CDR1 LNHDA and CDR2 SQIVND (reference sequence). The length of the CDR3 is 13 residues. V was pared by 3 bases and J by 7 bases, with 5 bases of the junction left unmatched. The CDR3 DNA sequence: TGTGCCAGTAGTATTAGTGGACAGGCTGGCTACACCTTC. This gives the protein CASSISGQAGYTF.

The V call is TRBV7-9, the J call TRBJ2-7; no reliable D call. This CDR3 has 12 residues. V gave up 0 bases and J gave up 4 bases, with 4 bases separating them. Germline V CDR1 and CDR2: SEHNR, FQNEAQ (reference sequence). The CDR3 DNA reads TGTGCCAGCAGCTTAGCCAAATACGAGCAGTACTTC. This translates into CASSLAKYEQYF.

The rearrangement links TRBV27 to TRBJ2-3; TRBD2 matches at 8 bases. This CDR3 comprises 17 residues. The germline V gene has CDR1 MNHEY and CDR2 SMNVEV (reference sequence). Germline trimming cut 5 bases from V and 2 bases from J; bases unmatched to any gene: 12. The DNA of the CDR3 is TGTGCCAGCAGTCCAGGGTTGGGTAGCGGGGCCACAGATACGCAGTATTTT. Translating gives CASSPGLGSGATDTQYF.

The rearrangement links TRBV10-3 to TRBJ2-1, with D maybe TRBD1 (6 bases). V was clipped by 4 bases and J by 6 bases, with 7 bases between them. Germline V gene data show CDR1 as ENHRY and CDR2 as SYGVKD. This CDR3 is built from 12 residues. CDR3 in DNA: TGTGCCATCAGTGGGGGGCGCAATGAGCAGTTCTTC. Residues: CAISGGRNEQFF.

The chain couples TRBV6-2 or TRBV6-3 to TRBJ1-1; D possibly corresponds to TRBD1 (6 bases). This CDR3 spans 14 amino acids. Trimming took 5 bases from V and 7 from J, leaving 17 bases between them. From germline, CDR1 is MNHEY and CDR2 SVGEGT. Here the CDR3 DNA reads TGTGCCAGCAGTGCGACAGGCCCGTCCGGTGAAGCTTTCTTT. The encoded protein is CASSATGPSGEAFF.